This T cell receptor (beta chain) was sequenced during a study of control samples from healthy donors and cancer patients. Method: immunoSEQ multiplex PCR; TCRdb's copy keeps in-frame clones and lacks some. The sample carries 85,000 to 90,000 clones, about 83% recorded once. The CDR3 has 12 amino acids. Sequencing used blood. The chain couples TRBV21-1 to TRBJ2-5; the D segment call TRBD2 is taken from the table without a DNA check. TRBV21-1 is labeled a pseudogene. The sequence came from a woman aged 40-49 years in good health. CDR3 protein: CASSERKRTQYF. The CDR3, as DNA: TGTGCCAGCAGCGAGCGAAAGCGAACCCAGTACTTC.